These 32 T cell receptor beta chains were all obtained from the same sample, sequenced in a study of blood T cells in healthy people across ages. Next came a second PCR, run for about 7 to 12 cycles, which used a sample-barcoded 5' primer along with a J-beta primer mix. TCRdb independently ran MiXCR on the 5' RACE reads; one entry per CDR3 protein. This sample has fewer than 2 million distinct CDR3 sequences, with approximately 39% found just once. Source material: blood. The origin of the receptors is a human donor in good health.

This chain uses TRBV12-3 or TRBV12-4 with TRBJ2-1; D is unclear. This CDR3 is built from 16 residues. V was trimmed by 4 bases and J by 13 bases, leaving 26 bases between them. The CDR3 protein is CASSSREYDGKETQFF. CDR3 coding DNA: TGTGCCAGCAGTTCTCGAGAGTACGACGGAAAAGAGACCCAGTTCTTC.

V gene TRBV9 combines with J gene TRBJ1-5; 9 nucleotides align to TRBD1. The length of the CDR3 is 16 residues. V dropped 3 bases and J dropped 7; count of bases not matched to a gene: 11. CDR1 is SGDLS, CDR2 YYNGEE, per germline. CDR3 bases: TGTGCCAGCAGCGCGGGGGGACAGGGAGTGAGGCAGCCCCAGCATTTT. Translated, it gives CASSAGGQGVRQPQHF.

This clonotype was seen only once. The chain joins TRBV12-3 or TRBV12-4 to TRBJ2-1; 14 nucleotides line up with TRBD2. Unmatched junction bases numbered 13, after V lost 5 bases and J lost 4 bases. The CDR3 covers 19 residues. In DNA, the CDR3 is TGTGCCAGCAGTCGCTCCCCGACTAGCGGGGGGGTCCGATACAATGAGCAGTTCTTC. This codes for CASSRSPTSGGVRYNEQFF.

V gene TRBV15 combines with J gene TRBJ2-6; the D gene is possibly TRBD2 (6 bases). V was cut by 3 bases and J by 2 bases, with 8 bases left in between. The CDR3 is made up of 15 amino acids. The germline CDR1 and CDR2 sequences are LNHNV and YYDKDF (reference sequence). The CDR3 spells CATSSSGAGANVLTF. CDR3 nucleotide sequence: TGTGCCACCAGCAGCTCGGGGGCTGGGGCCAACGTCCTGACTTTC.

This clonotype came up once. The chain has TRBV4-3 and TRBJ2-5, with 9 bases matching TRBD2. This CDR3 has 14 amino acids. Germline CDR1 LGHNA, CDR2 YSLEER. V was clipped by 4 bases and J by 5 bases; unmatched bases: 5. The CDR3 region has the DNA TGCGCCAGCAGCCTGCGGGAGGGGCTTGAGACCCAGTACTTC. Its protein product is CASSLREGLETQYF.

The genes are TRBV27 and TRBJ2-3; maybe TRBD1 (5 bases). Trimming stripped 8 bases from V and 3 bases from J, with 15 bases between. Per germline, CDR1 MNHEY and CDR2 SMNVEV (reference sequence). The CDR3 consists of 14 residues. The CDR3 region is CASGAPWVTDTQYF. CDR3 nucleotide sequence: TGTGCCAGCGGGGCCCCCTGGGTTACAGATACGCAGTATTTT.

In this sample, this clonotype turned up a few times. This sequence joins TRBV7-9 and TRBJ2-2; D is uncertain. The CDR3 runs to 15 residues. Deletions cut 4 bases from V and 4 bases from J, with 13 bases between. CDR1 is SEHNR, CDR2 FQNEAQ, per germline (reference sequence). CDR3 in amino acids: CASSSGAIPTGELFF. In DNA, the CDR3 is TGTGCCAGCAGCTCTGGCGCCATTCCCACCGGGGAGCTGTTTTTT. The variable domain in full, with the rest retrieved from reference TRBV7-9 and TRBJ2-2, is DTGVSQNPRHKITKRGQNVTFRCDPISEHNRLYWYRQTLGQGPEFLTYFQNEAQLEKSRLLSDRFSAERPKGSFSTLEIQRTEQGDSAMYLCASSSGAIPTGELFFGEGSRLTVL.

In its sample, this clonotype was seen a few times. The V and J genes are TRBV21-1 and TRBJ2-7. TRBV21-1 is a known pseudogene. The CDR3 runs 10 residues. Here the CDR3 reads CARQGYEQYF. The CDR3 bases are TGTGCCAGACAGGGCTACGAGCAGTACTTC.

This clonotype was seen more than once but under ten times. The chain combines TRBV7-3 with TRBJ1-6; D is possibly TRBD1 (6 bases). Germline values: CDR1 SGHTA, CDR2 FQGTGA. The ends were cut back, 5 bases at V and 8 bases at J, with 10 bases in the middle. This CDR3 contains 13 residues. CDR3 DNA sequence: TGTGCCAGCAGCAGACAGGAAGATTCACCCCTCCACTTT. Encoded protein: CASSRQEDSPLHF. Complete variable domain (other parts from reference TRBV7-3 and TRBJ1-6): GAGVSQTPSNKVTEKGKYVELRCDPISGHTALYWYRQSLGQGPEFLIYFQGTGAADDSGLPNDRFFAVRPEGSVSTLKIQRTERGDSAVYLCASSRQEDSPLHFGNGTRLTVT.

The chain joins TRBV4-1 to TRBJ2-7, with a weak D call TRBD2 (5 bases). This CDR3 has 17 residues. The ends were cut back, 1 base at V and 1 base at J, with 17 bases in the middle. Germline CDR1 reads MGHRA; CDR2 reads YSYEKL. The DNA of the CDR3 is TGCGCCAGCAGCCAAGGGGCCCTGAAGCGGATATCCTACGAGCAGTACTTC. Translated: CASSQGALKRISYEQYF.

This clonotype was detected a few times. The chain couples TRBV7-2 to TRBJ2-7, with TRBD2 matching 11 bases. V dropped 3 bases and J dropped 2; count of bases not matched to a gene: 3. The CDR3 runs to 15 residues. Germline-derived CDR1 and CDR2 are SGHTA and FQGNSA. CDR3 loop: CASSFSGGGTYEQYF. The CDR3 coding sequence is TGTGCCAGCAGCTTTAGCGGGGGGGGAACCTACGAGCAGTACTTC.

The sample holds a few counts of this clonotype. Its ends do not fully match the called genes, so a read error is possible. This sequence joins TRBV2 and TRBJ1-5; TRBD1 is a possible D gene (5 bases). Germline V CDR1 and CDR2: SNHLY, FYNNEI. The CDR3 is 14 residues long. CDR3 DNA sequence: TGTGCCACCAGTACCCAGGGATTTTATCAGCCCCAGCATTTT. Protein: CATSTQGFYQPQHF.

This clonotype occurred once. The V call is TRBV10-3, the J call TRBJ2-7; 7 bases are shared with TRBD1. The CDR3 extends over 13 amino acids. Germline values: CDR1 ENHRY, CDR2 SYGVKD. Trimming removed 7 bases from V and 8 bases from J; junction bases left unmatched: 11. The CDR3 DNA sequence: TGTGCCATCACGACTGGGACAGACAAAAAGCAGTACTTC. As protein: CAITTGTDKKQYF.

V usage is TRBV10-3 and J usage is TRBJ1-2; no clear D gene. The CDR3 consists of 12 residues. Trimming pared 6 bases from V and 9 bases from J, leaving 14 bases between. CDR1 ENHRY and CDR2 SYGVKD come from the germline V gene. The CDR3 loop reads CAISGGRSRYTF. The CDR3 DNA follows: TGTGCCATCAGCGGTGGACGGTCCCGCTACACCTTC.

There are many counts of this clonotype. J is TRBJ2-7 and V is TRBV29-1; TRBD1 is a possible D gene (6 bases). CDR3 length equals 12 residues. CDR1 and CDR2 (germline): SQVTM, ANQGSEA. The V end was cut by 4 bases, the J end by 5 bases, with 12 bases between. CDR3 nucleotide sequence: TGCAGCGTTGCTCCAGGGGCTAACGAGCAGTACTTC. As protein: CSVAPGANEQYF.

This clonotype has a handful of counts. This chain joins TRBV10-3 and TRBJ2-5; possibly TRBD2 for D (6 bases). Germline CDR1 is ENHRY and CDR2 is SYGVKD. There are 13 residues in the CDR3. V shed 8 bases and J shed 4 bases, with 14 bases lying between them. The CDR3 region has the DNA TGTGCCATCCGGACCGCTAGCGTAGAGACCCAGTACTTC. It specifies CAIRTASVETQYF.

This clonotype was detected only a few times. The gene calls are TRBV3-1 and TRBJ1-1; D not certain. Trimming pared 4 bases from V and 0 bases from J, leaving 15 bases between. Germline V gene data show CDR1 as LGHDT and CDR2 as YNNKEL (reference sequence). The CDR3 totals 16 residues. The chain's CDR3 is CASSPAEPLMNTEAFF. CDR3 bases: TGTGCCAGCAGCCCGGCGGAACCCTTGATGAACACTGAAGCTTTCTTT.

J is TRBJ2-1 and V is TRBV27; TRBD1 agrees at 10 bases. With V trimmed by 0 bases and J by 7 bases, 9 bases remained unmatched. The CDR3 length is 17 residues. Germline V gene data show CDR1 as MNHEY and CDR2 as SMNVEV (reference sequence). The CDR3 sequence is CASSLSPGTGVSNEQFF. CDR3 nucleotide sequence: TGTGCCAGCAGTTTATCCCCCGGGACAGGGGTTTCAAATGAGCAGTTCTTC.

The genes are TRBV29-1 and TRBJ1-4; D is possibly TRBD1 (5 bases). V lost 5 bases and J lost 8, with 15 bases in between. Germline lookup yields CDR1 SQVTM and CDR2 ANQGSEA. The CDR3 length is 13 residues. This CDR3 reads CSVRLQVAEKLFF. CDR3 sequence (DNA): TGCAGCGTTAGGTTACAGGTAGCGGAAAAACTGTTTTTT.

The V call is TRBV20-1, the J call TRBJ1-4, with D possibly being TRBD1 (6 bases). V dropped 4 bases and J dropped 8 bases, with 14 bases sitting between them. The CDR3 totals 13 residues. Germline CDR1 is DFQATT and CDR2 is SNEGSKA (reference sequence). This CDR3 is CSAMVGAGEKLFF. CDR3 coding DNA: TGCAGTGCTATGGTGGGGGCTGGAGAAAAACTGTTTTTT.

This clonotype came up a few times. DNA of the CDR3: TGTGCCAGCAGCACCCAGGTACATCGGTACTTC. Protein: CASSTQVHRYF. The chain couples TRBV6-6 to TRBJ2-7; no reliable D call. The V gene's germline CDR1 is MNHNY and CDR2 SVGAGI (reference sequence). The germline V and J ends were trimmed by 6 bases and 12 bases, with 15 bases remaining between them. The CDR3 consists of 11 residues.

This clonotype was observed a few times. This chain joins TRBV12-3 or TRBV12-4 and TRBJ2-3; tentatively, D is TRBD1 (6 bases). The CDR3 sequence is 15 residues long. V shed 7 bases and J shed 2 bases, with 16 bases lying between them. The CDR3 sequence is CASTGQSFDTDTQYF. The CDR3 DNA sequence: TGTGCCAGCACCGGACAGTCCTTTGACACAGATACGCAGTATTTT.

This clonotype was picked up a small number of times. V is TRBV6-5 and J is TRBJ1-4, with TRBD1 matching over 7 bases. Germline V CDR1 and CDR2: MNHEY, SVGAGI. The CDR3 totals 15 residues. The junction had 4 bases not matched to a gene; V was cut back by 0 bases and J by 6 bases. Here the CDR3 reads CASSYSFRGDEKLFF. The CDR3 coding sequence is TGTGCCAGCAGTTACTCGTTCAGGGGGGATGAAAAACTGTTTTTT.

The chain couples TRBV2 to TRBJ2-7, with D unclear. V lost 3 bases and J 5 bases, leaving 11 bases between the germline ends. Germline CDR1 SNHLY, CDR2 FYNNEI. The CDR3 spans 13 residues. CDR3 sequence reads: CASSEGRRDEQYF. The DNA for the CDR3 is TGTGCCAGCAGTGAGGGTCGGCGTGACGAGCAGTACTTC.

CDR3: CASSQDRHTQYF. CDR3 sequence (DNA): TGTGCCAGCAGCCAAGATCGCCATACACAGTACTTC. J is TRBJ2-4 and V is TRBV3-1, with unresolved D. Trimming left V 0 bases short and J 13 bases short, with 10 bases between. Germline lookup yields CDR1 LGHDT and CDR2 YNNKEL (reference sequence). This CDR3 is 12 amino acids long.

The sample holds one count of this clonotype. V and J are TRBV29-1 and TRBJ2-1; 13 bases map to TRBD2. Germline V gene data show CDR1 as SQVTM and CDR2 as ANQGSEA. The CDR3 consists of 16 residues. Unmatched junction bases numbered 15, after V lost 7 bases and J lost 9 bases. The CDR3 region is CSALPGLAGLNSEQFF. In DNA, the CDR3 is TGCAGCGCCCTGCCGGGACTAGCGGGACTCAACAGTGAGCAGTTCTTC.

CDR3 region: CSARPLTTGASPKSYYGYTF. The CDR3 DNA follows: TGCAGTGCTAGACCATTAACGACAGGGGCCTCACCAAAGTCCTACTATGGCTACACCTTC. The rearrangement uses TRBV20-1 and TRBJ1-2; 8 bases agree with TRBD1. V trimming: 2 bases; J trimming: 3 bases; junction bases outside the gene matches: 23. This CDR3 contains 20 residues. Germline lookup yields CDR1 DFQATT and CDR2 SNEGSKA (reference sequence).

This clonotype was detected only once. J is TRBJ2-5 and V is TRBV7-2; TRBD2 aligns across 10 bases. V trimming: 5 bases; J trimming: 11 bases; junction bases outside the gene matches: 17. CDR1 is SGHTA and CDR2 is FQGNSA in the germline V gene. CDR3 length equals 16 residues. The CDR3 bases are TGTGCCAGCAGCCTGTTACTAGCGGGAACCGGAGGGGAGCAGTACTTC. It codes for CASSLLLAGTGGEQYF.

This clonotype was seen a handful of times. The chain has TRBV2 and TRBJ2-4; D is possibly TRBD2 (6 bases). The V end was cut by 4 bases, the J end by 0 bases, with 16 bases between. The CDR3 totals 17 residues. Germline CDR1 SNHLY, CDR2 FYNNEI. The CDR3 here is CASSVGRGALAKNIQYF. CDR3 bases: TGTGCCAGCAGTGTGGGGCGGGGTGCCCTAGCCAAAAACATTCAGTACTTC.

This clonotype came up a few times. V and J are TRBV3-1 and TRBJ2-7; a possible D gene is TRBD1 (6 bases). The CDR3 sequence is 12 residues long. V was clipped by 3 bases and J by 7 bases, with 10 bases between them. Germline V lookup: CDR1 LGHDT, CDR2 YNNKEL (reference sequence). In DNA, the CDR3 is TGTGCCAGCAGCCATCGACAGGATGAGCAGTACTTC. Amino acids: CASSHRQDEQYF.

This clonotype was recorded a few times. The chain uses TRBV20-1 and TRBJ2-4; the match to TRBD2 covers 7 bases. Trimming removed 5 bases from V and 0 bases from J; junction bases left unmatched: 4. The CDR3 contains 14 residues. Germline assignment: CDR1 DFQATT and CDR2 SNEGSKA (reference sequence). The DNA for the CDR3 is TGCAGTGCTGGGGGGGTTCTAGCCAAAAACATTCAGTACTTC. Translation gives CSAGGVLAKNIQYF.

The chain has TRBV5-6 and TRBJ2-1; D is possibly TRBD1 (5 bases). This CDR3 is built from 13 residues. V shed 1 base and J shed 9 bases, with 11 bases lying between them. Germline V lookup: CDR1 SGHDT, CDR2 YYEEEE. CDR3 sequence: CASSLIRGGEQFF. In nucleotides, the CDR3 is TGTGCCAGCAGCTTGATAAGGGGCGGTGAGCAGTTCTTC.